These 15 T cell receptor beta chains were all obtained from the same sample, sequenced in a study of shared clonotypes between healthy human individuals. Sequenced by immunoSEQ multiplex PCR; TCRdb stores in-frame clones only, minus some. The sample holds roughly 2 million clones; approximately 94% are singletons and the top ten take approximately 0.13%. Sample: naive CD4+ T cells sorted from blood. This sample's subset: CD45RA+ positively selected. The receptors originated from a man aged 18 to 29 in good health.

The chain employs TRBV12-5 and TRBJ2-7, with a possible D match to TRBD1 (5 bases). The V and J ends lost 6 bases and 2 bases respectively, with 23 bases between them. The germline CDR1 and CDR2 sequences are LGHNT and FRNRAP. The CDR3 extends over 17 amino acids. The CDR3 nucleotides read TGTGCTAGTGGCTTTTCAACCCTAGACAGCAGAACCTACGAGCAGTACTTC. Protein product: CASGFSTLDSRTYEQYF.

This clone was recorded once. The genes are TRBV2 and TRBJ1-2, with a possible D match to TRBD1 (5 bases). The V gene lost 4 bases and the J gene lost 5 bases, with 20 bases spanning the gap. The CDR3 sequence is 16 residues long. Looked up from germline, CDR1 is SNHLY and CDR2 is FYNNEI. The CDR3 loop is CASSAREGNLGYGYTF. The CDR3 DNA is TGTGCCAGCAGTGCAAGGGAGGGGAATCTTGGGTATGGCTACACCTTC.

The chain carries TRBV29-1 and TRBJ2-3; 11 bases line up with TRBD1. The J segment lost 2 bases and the V segment lost 6 bases, leaving 7 bases of the junction unmatched. CDR1 is SQVTM and CDR2 is ANQGSEA in the germline V gene. The CDR3 totals 15 residues. The CDR3 nucleotides read TGCAGCGTCCGCGGGACAGGGGGAGTCACAGATACGCAGTATTTT. As protein: CSVRGTGGVTDTQYF.

The genes are TRBV27 and TRBJ1-1; D ambiguous. Trimming pared 9 bases from V and 13 bases from J, leaving 12 bases between. The CDR3 covers 9 residues. The V gene's germline CDR1 is MNHEY and CDR2 SMNVEV (reference sequence). The DNA for the CDR3 is TGTGCCAGGAGCCTTACGGGTTTCTTT. Amino acids: CARSLTGFF.

A note on this clone: The sample holds other DNA sequences that translate to the same CDR3. DNA for the CDR3: TGTGCCAGCAGCCTGGAGAACACCGGGGAGCTGTTTTTT. This gives the protein CASSLENTGELFF. V is TRBV7-9 and J is TRBJ2-2; no clear D gene. The germline CDR1 and CDR2 sequences are SEHNR and FQNEAQ (reference sequence). With 5 bases removed from V and 1 base from J, the gap between germline ends came to 5 bases. This CDR3 spans 13 amino acids.

The chain employs TRBV29-1 and TRBJ1-1, with TRBD1 matching 7 bases. CDR3 length equals 16 residues. V lost 3 bases to trimming and J lost 6 bases; unmatched junction nucleotides: 16. Germline-derived CDR1 and CDR2 are SQVTM and ANQGSEA. The CDR3 sequence: CSVEEKGGPVSAEAFF. The DNA of the CDR3 is TGCAGCGTTGAGGAGAAAGGGGGCCCAGTCTCCGCTGAAGCTTTCTTT. Looking up the rest from reference TRBV29-1 and TRBJ1-1 gives the full variable domain: SAVISQKPSRDICQRGTSLTIQCQVDSQVTMMFWYRQQPGQSLTLIATANQGSEATYESGFVIDKFPISRPNLTFSTLTVSNMSPEDSSIYLCSVEEKGGPVSAEAFFGQGTRLTVV.

V and J are TRBV28 and TRBJ1-2; weak D call: TRBD1 (6 bases). Germline values: CDR1 MDHEN, CDR2 SYDVKM. The ends were cut back, 10 bases at V and 10 bases at J, with 25 bases in the middle. This CDR3 has 14 amino acids. The CDR3 spells CATTLGGRLWDYTF. As DNA, the CDR3 is TGTGCCACCACCTTGGGGGGGCGCTTATGGGACTACACCTTC.

The count of this clone is one. The gene calls are TRBV28 and TRBJ1-5; D is ambiguous. The CDR3 extends over 15 amino acids. The V gene's germline CDR1 is MDHEN and CDR2 SYDVKM. V was clipped by 2 bases and J by 1 base, with 9 bases between them. This CDR3 reads CASSLRRGSNQPQHF. The DNA of the CDR3 is TGTGCCAGCAGTTTACGGAGAGGAAGCAATCAGCCCCAGCATTTT.

The chain joins TRBV28 to TRBJ1-1; D unclear. V was cut by 1 base and J by 6 bases, with 6 bases left in between. The germline gives CDR1 MDHEN, CDR2 SYDVKM. This CDR3 has 12 residues. The CDR3 sequence: CASSLSRSEAFF. CDR3 nucleotide sequence: TGTGCCAGCAGTTTATCCAGGTCTGAAGCTTTCTTT.

The CDR3 loop is CATSRFLNTEAFF. DNA for the CDR3: TGTGCCACCAGCCGGTTCTTGAACACTGAAGCTTTCTTT. This chain connects TRBV27 to TRBJ1-1; D call uncertain. V was clipped by 10 bases and J by 0 bases, with 12 bases between them. This CDR3 is built from 13 residues. The germline CDR1 and CDR2 sequences are MNHEY and SMNVEV (reference sequence).

The gene calls are TRBV6-1 and TRBJ1-2; TRBD1 aligns across 9 bases. Germline V gives CDR1 MNHNS, CDR2 SASEGT. The CDR3 consists of 14 residues. The trim removed 7 bases at V and 8 bases at J, leaving 11 bases unmatched. DNA of the CDR3: TGTGCCAGCATTCTTACAGGGGGCTTTTGGGGCTACACCTTC. It is translated as CASILTGGFWGYTF.

The J gene is TRBJ2-7, the V gene TRBV19; 8 nucleotides line up with TRBD1. The CDR3 spans 15 residues. Germline CDR1 LNHDA, CDR2 SQIVND (reference sequence). Trimming removed 7 bases from V and 2 bases from J; junction bases left unmatched: 10. DNA of the CDR3: TGTGCCAGTACTAAGGATTACAGGGGGGCCTACGAGCAGTACTTC. It encodes CASTKDYRGAYEQYF.

The chain is built from TRBV30 and TRBJ1-2; D is undetermined. Germline V lookup: CDR1 GTSNPN, CDR2 SVGIG (reference sequence). Trimming took 2 bases from V and 0 from J, leaving 7 bases between them. The CDR3 consists of 13 residues. As DNA, the CDR3 is TGTGCCTGGAGTATCGCGGCTAACTATGGCTACACCTTC. This codes for CAWSIAANYGYTF.

The sample holds one count of this clone. This sequence joins TRBV19 and TRBJ1-1; D gene unclear. Deletions cut 4 bases from V and 4 bases from J, with 10 bases between. The CDR3 has 13 residues. Per germline, CDR1 LNHDA and CDR2 SQIVND (reference sequence). CDR3 loop: CASSTLPGTEAFF. In nucleotides, the CDR3 is TGTGCCAGTAGTACCCTCCCAGGCACTGAAGCTTTCTTT.

The chain recombines TRBV5-1 with TRBJ1-2, with a weak D call TRBD1 (5 bases). Trimming took off 7 bases at V and 6 bases at J, with 16 bases between the two ends. The CDR3 sequence is 13 residues long. CDR1 SGHRS and CDR2 YFSETQ come from the germline V gene. DNA for the CDR3: TGCGCCAGCCGCCTACTGGGGCCCGATGGCTACACCTTC. Its protein product is CASRLLGPDGYTF.